This TCR beta chain was observed in a study of blood T cell repertoires in COVID-19. Whole-study context: PBMCs, B-cell-depleted T cells, or T cells provided the cDNA or gDNA that made up the material.

Per germline, CDR1 SGHNT and CDR2 YYREEE (reference sequence). The V segment lost 7 bases and the J segment 2 bases; nucleotides outside the gene matches: 6. The CDR3 runs to 15 residues. Authors' methods: Reference gene primers were amplified, and this amplification served to estimate nucleated cell counts. The method was immunoSEQ multiplex PCR; TCRdb's version includes in-frame clones alone and lacks a portion of them. Clonal size and the V and J genes are those of that table, whereas D and trimming came from the DNA. The data show 150,000 to 160,000 clones, under 85% seen once. The J gene is TRBJ2-1, the V gene TRBV5-4; 10 bases are shared with TRBD2. The material sequenced was peripheral blood. The source is a man in his sixties with COVID-19, enrolled during active disease. The CDR3 nucleotides read TGTGCCAGCGCCCCGACTAGCGGGCCCTACAATGAGCAGTTCTTC. Protein product: CASAPTSGPYNEQFF.